The rows below give T cell receptor beta chains drawn from one sample of a study of blood T cell repertoires in COVID-19. The repertoire was sequenced with immunoSEQ multiplex PCR; TCRdb's copy has only in-frame clones and lacks some. The sample holds about half a million clones, approximately 85% seen once. The specimen was peripheral blood. The receptors were sampled from a human donor in a cohort sampled during active COVID-19. The CDR3 runs from the conserved cysteine through the conserved F or W.

J: TRBJ2-7; V: TRBV5-1; CDR3: CASSPRLATYEQYF
J: TRBJ1-3; V: TRBV11-2; CDR3: CASTPSSGNTIYF
J: TRBJ1-2; V: TRBV5-1; CDR3: CASSFYREGDGYTF
J: TRBJ2-5; V: TRBV7-2; CDR3: CASSFRLAGGAETQYF
J: TRBJ1-6; V: TRBV7-2; CDR3: CASSRFSVAGENSPLHF
J: TRBJ1-1; V: TRBV28; CDR3: CASSPYRGNTEAFF
J: TRBJ1-6; V: TRBV3-1/TRBV3-2; CDR3: CASSRIQGQESPLHF
J: TRBJ2-3; V: TRBV29-1; CDR3: CSVEDATRSPDTQYF
J: TRBJ1-2; V: TRBV7-6; CDR3: CASRRSTALEDGYTF
J: TRBJ1-3; V: TRBV5-1; CDR3: CASSPGTGGNTIYF
J: TRBJ1-1; V: TRBV3-1/TRBV3-2; CDR3: CASSPRLRGWANTEAFF
J: TRBJ1-2; V: TRBV15; CDR3: CATSRALDREYGYTF
J: TRBJ1-6; V: TRBV30; CDR3: CAWDGQGSSPLHF
J: TRBJ1-4; V: TRBV5-1; CDR3: CASSFTGEGEKLFF
J: TRBJ1-6; V: TRBV3-1/TRBV3-2; CDR3: CASRGQGENSPLHF
J: TRBJ1-1; V: TRBV4-1; CDR3: CASSQDPANFQNTEAFF
J: TRBJ2-3; V: TRBV19; CDR3: CASSLRTSTDTQYF
J: TRBJ1-1; V: TRBV7-9; CDR3: CALSEAGGNTEAFF
J: TRBJ2-3; V: TRBV7-9; CDR3: CASRPTSGSTDTQYF
J: TRBJ1-4; V: TRBV30; CDR3: CAWTLAGSVNEKLFF
J: TRBJ1-4; V: TRBV5-1; CDR3: CASSTTGANEKLFF
J: TRBJ1-1; V: TRBV30; CDR3: CAWSVSLRVSNTEAFF
J: TRBJ2-3; V: TRBV5-6; CDR3: CASSLPLGRSDTQYF
J: TRBJ1-5; V: TRBV12-5; CDR3: CASGSDGTDSNQPQHF
J: TRBJ1-5; V: TRBV1; CDR3: CTSTQWTVSQPQHF
J: TRBJ2-5; V: TRBV7-9; CDR3: CASSFRERETQYF
J: TRBJ2-1; V: TRBV27; CDR3: CASSPRQGNEQFF
J: TRBJ2-7; V: TRBV6-5; CDR3: CASSSGIHYEQYF
J: TRBJ2-1; V: TRBV21-1; CDR3: CASSKRAGSSYNEQFF
J: TRBJ2-3; V: TRBV9; CDR3: CASSVAPAPLADTQYF
J: TRBJ2-3; V: TRBV5-4; CDR3: CASSLQGRTPDTQYF
J: TRBJ2-5; V: TRBV5-4; CDR3: CASSLTREGRLAQYF
J: TRBJ2-7; V: TRBV9; CDR3: CASSGLGGSYEQYF
J: TRBJ2-3; V: TRBV2; CDR3: CASRGLATDTQYF
J: TRBJ2-3; V: TRBV19; CDR3: CASSARRTGGTDTQYF
J: TRBJ1-2; V: TRBV7-6; CDR3: CASSLGPGGRANYGYTF
J: TRBJ2-7; V: TRBV11-2; CDR3: CASSLDRGQGYEQYF
J: TRBJ1-2; V: TRBV19; CDR3: CASSTFPQGPGNYGYTF
J: TRBJ2-7; V: TRBV19; CDR3: CASSIREREGEQYF
J: TRBJ2-2; V: TRBV5-4; CDR3: CASSLNPGLAGGAGELFF
J: TRBJ1-5; V: TRBV2; CDR3: CASSDVAQQPQHF
J: TRBJ1-2; V: TRBV4-2; CDR3: CASSQESRDYNYGYTF
J: TRBJ1-2; V: TRBV7-2; CDR3: CASSLKTGGGYGYTF
J: TRBJ1-2; V: TRBV7-9; CDR3: CASSAMRTGTYGYTF
J: TRBJ2-1; V: TRBV11-2; CDR3: CASSSQGRNPSSYNEQFF
J: TRBJ2-1; V: TRBV7-9; CDR3: CASSPVFLNEQFF
J: TRBJ2-7; V: TRBV18; CDR3: CASSPSGRITYEQYF
J: TRBJ2-1; V: TRBV7-8; CDR3: CASSLGTSGRQRLIGNEQFF
J: TRBJ2-7; V: TRBV7-2; CDR3: CASSFVGGPSYEQYF
J: TRBJ1-1; V: TRBV12-3/TRBV12-4; CDR3: CASNEGGGTEAFF
J: TRBJ1-2; V: TRBV6-5; CDR3: CATRPYREEGYTF
J: TRBJ2-3; V: TRBV25-1; CDR3: CASSRPSGSSDTQYF
J: TRBJ1-1; V: TRBV15; CDR3: CATSRDADRGNTEAFF
J: TRBJ1-5; V: TRBV7-9; CDR3: CASSLGGGYNQPQHF
J: TRBJ1-2; V: TRBV9; CDR3: CASSVVPAGAIYGYTF
J: TRBJ1-3; V: TRBV4-2; CDR3: CASSQVGGHISGNTIYF
J: TRBJ2-1; V: TRBV30; CDR3: CAWSVWEGLNEQFF
J: TRBJ1-6; V: TRBV9; CDR3: CASNTGESSYNSPLHF
J: TRBJ2-1; V: TRBV15; CDR3: CATSRGASGNYNEQFF